The source of this T cell receptor beta chain is a study of blood T cell repertoires in COVID-19. Losses at the gene ends were 10 bases for V and 4 bases for J; bases not matched to a gene: 13. The CDR3 sequence is 15 residues long. Looked up from germline, CDR1 is SEHNR and CDR2 is FQNEAQ (reference sequence). Per the original data handling: For nucleated cells, counts were estimated from reference gene primer amplification. Using immunoSEQ multiplex PCR, the repertoire was profiled, and TCRdb retains in-frame clones only, with some absent. V and J calls and clone size are those listed in that table; D and trimming were worked out from the DNA. The data contain around 200,000 clones, 86% of them singletons.

The chain carries TRBV7-9 and TRBJ1-3; 7 nucleotides line up with TRBD1. The clonotype was recovered from a man in his forties with acute COVID-19. Sequencing used PBMCs or T cells enriched from blood (not recorded which). The DNA for the CDR3 is TGTGCCATCAACTCAGGGGGGTCGGAGGGAAACACCATATATTTT. Translated, it gives CAINSGGSEGNTIYF.